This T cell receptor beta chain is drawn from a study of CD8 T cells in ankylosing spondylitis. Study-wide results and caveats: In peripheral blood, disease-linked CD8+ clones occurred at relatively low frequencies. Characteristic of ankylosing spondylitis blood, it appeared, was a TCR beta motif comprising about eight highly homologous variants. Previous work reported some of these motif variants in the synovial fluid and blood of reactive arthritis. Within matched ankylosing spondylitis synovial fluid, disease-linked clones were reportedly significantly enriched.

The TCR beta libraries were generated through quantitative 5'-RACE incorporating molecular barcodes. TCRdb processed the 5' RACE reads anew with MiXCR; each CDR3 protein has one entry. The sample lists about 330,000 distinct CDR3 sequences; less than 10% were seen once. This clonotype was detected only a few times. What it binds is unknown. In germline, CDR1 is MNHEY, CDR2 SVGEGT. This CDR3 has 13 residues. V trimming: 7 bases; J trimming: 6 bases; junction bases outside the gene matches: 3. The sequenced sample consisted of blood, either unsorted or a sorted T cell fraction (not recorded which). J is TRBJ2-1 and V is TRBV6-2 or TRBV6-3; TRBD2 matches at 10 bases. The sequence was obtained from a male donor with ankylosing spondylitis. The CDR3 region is CASILAGVNEQFF. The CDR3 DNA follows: TGTGCCAGCATCCTAGCGGGAGTCAATGAGCAGTTCTTC.